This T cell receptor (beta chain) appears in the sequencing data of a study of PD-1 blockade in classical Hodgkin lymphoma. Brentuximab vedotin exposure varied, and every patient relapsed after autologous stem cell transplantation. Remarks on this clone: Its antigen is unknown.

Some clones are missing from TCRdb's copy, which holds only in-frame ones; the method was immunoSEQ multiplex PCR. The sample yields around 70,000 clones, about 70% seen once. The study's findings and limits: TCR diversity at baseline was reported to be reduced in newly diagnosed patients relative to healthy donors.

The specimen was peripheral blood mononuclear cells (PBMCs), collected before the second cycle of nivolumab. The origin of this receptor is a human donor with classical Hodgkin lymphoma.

The CDR3 region has the DNA TGCGCCAGCAGCTTGAGAGTCGGCAACACTGAAGCTTTCTTT. This sequence encodes CASSLRVGNTEAFF. The chain links TRBV5-1 to TRBJ1-1, with D hard to call. The CDR3 has 14 residues. V was shortened by 1 base and J by 2 bases, with 9 bases between the two germline ends. Per germline, CDR1 SGHRS and CDR2 YFSETQ.